Here is one TCR beta chain with its context. This clone came up a few times. Its antigen specificity is not known. The record has no base qualities; no much larger clone is one base away. There are 14 amino acids in the CDR3, from cysteine to phenylalanine inclusive. The read is trimmed to its CDR3 DNA, 42 bases read in frame from base 1. Reading the germline V gene gives CDR1 SGHRS and CDR2 YFSETQ. V and J lose 0 bases and 4 bases, and a span of 8 bases separates them. The sample is drawn from a study of glioma-infiltrating T cells after dendritic cell vaccination listed by TCRdb under 2016. Turning to the overall study: A cohort of approximately 15 glioblastoma patients from Phase I and II dendritic cell vaccination trials was included, of whom 9 were newly diagnosed and 6 had recurrent disease. The vaccine was prepared from monocyte-derived dendritic cells that were cultured for 6 to 7 days with IL-4 and GM-CSF and then pulsed overnight with autologous tumor lysate. Patients received autologous tumor lysate-pulsed dendritic cell vaccination between the early 2000s and the early 2010s. TCR sequencing metrics, including TIL content and tumor-blood repertoire overlap, were correlated with survival after dendritic cell vaccination. Patients received three intradermal dendritic cell vaccine injections at biweekly intervals in the arm below the axilla. In glioblastoma patients vaccinated with dendritic cells, deep sequencing of TCR beta CDR3 regions served to measure the amount of tumor-infiltrating lymphocytes and to compare repertoires between tumor and blood.

What the research found in general, with its limitations: The three-group TCR overlap response model was described as speculative and requiring prospective validation. No direct relationship between TCR clonality and survival was found, suggesting a diverse polyclonal response may matter. The cohort was small and heterogeneous, few patients had complete blood and tumor sets, and even fewer had initial-recurrent tumor pairs. Higher estimated pretreatment TIL content predicted longer time to progression and overall survival after dendritic cell vaccination.

The time point label here, explained by the study, means: after dendritic cell vaccination, including at tumor progression/relapse. Patients were selected on the basis of adequate residual fresh-frozen tumor tissue and more than two years of available survival data. Although molecular status otherwise differed among the glioblastoma patients, no patient had an isocitrate dehydrogenase mutation. PBMC were collected before vaccination, two weeks after the third vaccination, and at tumor progression when it occurred. Genomic DNA was extracted with the Qiagen DNeasy Blood extraction Kit. The immunoSEQ assay amplified TCRB CDR3 regions from 2 micrograms of genomic DNA, or from all available DNA when less than that amount was available. For multiplex PCR, 60 forward primers for TCR V beta segments and 13 reverse primers for J beta segments were used. To estimate reads per starting template, synthetic control templates were spiked into each sample at limiting dilution. The Illumina HiSeq System generated sequencing reads of 87 bp. On the study's bioinformatics: PCR and sequencing errors were removed by a nearest neighbor algorithm that merged closely related sequences. TCR overlap was measured as the percentage of unique tumor TCR beta sequences that were also present in the peripheral blood of the same patient. TCRdb took over this immuneACCESS table, retaining in-frame rearrangements with V and J assigned. Such tables are incomplete; in checked studies, under half of the missing clones stem from an unresolved V gene, and the remainder is unexplained. V and J calls and clone size are copied from that table; D and trimming were computed from the DNA. Here the sample has 50,000 to 60,000 clones; approximately 80% occur a single time. Of the sample, 15% to 17% is held by the ten largest clones.

The sequencing here drew on blood, taken after dendritic cell vaccination. This TCR was recovered from a human donor with glioblastoma. The chain links TRBV5-1 with TRBJ2-1, with the D gene too uncertain to name. CDR3 protein: CASSLGREYNEQFF. The nucleotide sequence reads TGCGCCAGCAGCTTGGGAAGAGAGTACAATGAGCAGTTCTTC. The full variable domain, completed from the reference TRBV5-1 and TRBJ2-1 proteins outside the CDR3, reads KAGVTQTPRYLIKTRGQQVTLSCSPISGHRSVSWYQQTPGQGLQFLFEYFSETQRNKGNFPGRFSGRQFSNSRSEMNVSTLELGDSALYLCASSLGREYNEQFFGPGTRLTVL.